This T cell receptor beta chain was obtained from a study of T cell changes during pregnancy in multiple sclerosis. Looked up from germline, CDR1 is LNHDA and CDR2 is SQIVND (reference sequence). V was clipped by 5 bases and J by 4 bases; unmatched bases: 3. The CDR3 has 13 residues. Assay used: immunoSEQ multiplex PCR; TCRdb lists only in-frame clones, some missing. The profile shows about 65,000 clones, almost 95% of them singletons. This chain uses TRBV19 with TRBJ1-2; 8 bases map to TRBD1. Sequenced material: CD8+ T cells from peripheral blood mononuclear cells, taken in the third trimester of pregnancy. The receptor comes from a female donor in good health, enrolled as a control in a pregnancy study. In DNA form, the CDR3 reads TGTGCCAGTAGTGATGACAGGGGCTATGGCTACACCTTC. This translates into CASSDDRGYGYTF.